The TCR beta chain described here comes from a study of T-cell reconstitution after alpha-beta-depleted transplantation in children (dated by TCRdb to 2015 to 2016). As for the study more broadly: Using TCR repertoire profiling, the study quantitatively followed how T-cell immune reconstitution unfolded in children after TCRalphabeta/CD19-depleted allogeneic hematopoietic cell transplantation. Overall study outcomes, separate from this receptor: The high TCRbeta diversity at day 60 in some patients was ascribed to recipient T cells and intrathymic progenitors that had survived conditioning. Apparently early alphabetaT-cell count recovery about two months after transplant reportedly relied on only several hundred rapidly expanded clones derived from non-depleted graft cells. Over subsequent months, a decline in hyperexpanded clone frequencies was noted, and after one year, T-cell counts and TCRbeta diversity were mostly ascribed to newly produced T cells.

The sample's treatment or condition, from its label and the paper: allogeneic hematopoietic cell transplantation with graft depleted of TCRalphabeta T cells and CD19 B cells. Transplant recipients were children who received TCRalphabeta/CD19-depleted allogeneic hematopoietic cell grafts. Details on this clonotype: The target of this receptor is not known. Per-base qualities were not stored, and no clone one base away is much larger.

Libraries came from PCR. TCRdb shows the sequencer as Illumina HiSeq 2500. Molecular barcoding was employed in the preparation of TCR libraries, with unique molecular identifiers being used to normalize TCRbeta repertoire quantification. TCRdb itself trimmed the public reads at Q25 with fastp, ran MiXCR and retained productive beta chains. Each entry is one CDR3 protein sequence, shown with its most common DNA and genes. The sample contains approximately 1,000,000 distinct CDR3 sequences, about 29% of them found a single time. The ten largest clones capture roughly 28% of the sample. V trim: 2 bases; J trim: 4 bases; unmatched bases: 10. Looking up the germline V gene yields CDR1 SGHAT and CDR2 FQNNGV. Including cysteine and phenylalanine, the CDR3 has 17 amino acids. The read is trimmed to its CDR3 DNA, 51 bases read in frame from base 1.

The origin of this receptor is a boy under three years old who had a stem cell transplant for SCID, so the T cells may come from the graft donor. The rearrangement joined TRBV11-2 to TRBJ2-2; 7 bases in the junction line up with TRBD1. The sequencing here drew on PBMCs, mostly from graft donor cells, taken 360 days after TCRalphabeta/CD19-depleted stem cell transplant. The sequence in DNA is TGTGCCAGCAGCTTAATGACAGGGTCGATGTTCACCGGGGAGCTGTTTTTT. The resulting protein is CASSLMTGSMFTGELFF.